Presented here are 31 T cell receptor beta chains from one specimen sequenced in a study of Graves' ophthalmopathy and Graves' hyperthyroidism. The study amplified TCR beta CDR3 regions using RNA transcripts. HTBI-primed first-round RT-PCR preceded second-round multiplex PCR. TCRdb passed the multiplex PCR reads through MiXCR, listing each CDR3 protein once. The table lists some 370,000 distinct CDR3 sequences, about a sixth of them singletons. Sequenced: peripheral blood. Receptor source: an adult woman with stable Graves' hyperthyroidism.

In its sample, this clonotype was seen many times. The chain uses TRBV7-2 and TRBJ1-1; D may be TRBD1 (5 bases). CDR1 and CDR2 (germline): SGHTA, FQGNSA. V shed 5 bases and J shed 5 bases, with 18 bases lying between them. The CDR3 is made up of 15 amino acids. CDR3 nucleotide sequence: TGTGCCAGCAGCCGACCCGGGGCGTATCGAACTGAAGCTTTCTTT. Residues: CASSRPGAYRTEAFF.

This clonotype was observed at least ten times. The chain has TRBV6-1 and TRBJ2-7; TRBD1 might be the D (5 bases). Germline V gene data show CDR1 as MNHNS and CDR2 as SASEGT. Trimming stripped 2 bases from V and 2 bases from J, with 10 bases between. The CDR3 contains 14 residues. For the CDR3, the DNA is TGTGCCAGCAGTGAAAGGGGCCCAACCTACGAGCAGTACTTC. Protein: CASSERGPTYEQYF.

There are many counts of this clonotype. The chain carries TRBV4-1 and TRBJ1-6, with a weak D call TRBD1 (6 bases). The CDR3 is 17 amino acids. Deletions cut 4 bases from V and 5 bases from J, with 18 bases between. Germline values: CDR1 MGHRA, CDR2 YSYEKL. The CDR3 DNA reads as TGCGCCAGCAGCCGAAGGGGGGCAGGGGACCATAATTCACCCCTCCACTTT. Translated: CASSRRGAGDHNSPLHF.

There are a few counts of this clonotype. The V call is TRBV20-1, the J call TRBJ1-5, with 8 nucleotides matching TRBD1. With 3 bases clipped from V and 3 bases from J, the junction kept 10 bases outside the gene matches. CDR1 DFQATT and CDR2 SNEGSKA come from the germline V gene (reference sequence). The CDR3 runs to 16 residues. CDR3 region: CSARAPGQVFNQPQHF. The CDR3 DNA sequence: TGCAGTGCTAGGGCCCCGGGACAGGTTTTCAATCAGCCCCAGCATTTT.

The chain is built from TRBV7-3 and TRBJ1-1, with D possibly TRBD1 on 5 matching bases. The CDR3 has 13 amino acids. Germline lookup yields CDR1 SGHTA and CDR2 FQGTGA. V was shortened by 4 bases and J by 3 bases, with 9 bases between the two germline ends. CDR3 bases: TGTGCCAGCAGCTGGCAGGGAGACACTGAAGCTTTCTTT. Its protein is CASSWQGDTEAFF.

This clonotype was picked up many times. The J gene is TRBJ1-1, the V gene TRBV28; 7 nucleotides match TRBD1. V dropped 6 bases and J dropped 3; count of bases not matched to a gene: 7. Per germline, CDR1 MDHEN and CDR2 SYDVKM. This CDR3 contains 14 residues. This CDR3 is CASRAGGRYTEAFF. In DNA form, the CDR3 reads TGTGCCAGCAGAGCAGGGGGACGATACACTGAAGCTTTCTTT. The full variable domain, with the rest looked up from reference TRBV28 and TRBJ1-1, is DVKVTQSSRYLVKRTGEKVFLECVQDMDHENMFWYRQDPGLGLRLIYFSYDVKMKEKGDIPEGYSVSREKKERFSLILESASTNQTSMYLCASRAGGRYTEAFFGQGTRLTVV.

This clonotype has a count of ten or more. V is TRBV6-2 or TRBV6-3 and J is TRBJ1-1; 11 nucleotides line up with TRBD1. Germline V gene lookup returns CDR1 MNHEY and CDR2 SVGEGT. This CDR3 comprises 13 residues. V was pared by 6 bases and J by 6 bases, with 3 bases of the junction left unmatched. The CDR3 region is CASRVGQGAEAFF. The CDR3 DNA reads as TGTGCCAGCAGGGTGGGACAGGGGGCTGAAGCTTTCTTT.

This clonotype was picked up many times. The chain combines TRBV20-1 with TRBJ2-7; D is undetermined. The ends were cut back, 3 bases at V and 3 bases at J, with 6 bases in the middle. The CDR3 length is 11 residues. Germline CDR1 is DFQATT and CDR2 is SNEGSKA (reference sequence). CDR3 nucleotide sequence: TGCAGTGCTAGTCCAAACTACGAGCAGTACTTC. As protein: CSASPNYEQYF.

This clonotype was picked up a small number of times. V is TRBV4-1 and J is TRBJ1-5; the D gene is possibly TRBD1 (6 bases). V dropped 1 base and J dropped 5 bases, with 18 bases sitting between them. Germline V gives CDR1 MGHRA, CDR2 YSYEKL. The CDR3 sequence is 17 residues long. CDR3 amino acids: CASSQANFVGGHQPQHF. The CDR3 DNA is TGCGCCAGCAGCCAAGCTAACTTCGTGGGGGGGCATCAGCCCCAGCATTTT.

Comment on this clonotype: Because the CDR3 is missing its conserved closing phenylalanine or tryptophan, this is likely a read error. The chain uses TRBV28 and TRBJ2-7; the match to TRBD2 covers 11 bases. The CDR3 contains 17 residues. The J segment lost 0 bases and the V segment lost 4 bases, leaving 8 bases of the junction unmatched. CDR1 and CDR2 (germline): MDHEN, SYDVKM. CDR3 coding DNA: TGTGCCAGCAGTTCAATCGGACTAGCGGGCAACTCCTACGAGCAGTACTAC. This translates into CASSSIGLAGNSYEQYY.

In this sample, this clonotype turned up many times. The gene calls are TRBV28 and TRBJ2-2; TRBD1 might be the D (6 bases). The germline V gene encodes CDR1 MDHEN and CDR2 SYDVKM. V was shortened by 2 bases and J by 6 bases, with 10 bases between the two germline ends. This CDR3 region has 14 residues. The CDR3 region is CASSLDRIAGELFF. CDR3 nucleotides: TGTGCCAGCAGTTTAGACAGGATCGCCGGGGAGCTGTTTTTT.

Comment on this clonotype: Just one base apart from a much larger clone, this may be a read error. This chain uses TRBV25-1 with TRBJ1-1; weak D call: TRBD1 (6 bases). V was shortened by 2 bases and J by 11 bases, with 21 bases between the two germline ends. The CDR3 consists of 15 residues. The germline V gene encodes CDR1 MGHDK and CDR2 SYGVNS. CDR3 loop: CASSEQFVGQMPAFF. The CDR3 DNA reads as TGTGCCAGCAGTGAACAGTTTGTGGGACAAATGCCGGCTTTCTTT.

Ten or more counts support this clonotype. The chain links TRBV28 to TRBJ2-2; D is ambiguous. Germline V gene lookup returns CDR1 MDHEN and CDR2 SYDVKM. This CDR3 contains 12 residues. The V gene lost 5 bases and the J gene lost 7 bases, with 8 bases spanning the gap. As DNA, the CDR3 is TGTGCCAGCAGTGGTTCGGTCGGGGAGCTGTTTTTT. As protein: CASSGSVGELFF.

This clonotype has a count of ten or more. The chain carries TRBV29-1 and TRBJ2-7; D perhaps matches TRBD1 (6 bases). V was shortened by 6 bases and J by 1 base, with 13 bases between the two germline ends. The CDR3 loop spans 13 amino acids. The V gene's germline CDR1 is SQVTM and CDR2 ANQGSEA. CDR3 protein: CSVEDSQSYEQYF. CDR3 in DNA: TGCAGCGTCGAGGACAGCCAGTCCTACGAGCAGTACTTC.

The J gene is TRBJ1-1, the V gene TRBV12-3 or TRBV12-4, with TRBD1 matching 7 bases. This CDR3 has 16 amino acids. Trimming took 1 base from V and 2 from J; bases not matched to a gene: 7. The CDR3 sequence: CASSLGSGTANTEAFF. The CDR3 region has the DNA TGTGCCAGCAGTTTAGGGTCCGGGACAGCCAACACTGAAGCTTTCTTT.

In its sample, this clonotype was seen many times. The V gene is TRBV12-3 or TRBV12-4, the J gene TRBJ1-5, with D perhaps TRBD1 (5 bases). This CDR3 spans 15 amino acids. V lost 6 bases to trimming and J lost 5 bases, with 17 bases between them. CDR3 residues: CASRDGTGIHQPQHF. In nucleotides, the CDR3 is TGTGCCAGCAGGGATGGGACGGGGATTCATCAGCCCCAGCATTTT.

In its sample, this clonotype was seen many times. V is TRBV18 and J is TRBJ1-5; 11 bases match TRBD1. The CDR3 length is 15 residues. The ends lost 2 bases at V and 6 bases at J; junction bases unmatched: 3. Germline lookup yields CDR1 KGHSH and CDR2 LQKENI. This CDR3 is CASSPGQGASQPQHF. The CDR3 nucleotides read TGTGCCAGCTCACCAGGACAGGGGGCGAGTCAGCCCCAGCATTTT.

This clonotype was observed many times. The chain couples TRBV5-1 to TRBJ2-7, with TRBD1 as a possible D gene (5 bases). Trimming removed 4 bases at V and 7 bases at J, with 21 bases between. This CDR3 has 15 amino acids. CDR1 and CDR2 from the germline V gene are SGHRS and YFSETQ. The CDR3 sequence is CASSLSSRAPAEQYF. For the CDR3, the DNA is TGCGCCAGCAGCCTGAGTAGCAGGGCGCCAGCGGAGCAGTACTTC.

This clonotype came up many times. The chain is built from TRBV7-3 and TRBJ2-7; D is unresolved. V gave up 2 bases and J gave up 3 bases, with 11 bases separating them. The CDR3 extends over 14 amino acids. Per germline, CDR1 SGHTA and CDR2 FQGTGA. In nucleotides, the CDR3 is TGTGCCAGCAGCTTACCTTTTTCCTACTACGAGCAGTACTTC. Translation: CASSLPFSYYEQYF.

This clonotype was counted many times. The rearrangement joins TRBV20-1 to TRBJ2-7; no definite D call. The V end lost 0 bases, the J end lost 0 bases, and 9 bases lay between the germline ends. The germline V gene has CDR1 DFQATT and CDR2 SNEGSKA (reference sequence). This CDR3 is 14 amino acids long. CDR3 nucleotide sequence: TGCAGTGCTAGAGACTCACCGAGCTCCTACGAGCAGTACTTC. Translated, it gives CSARDSPSSYEQYF.

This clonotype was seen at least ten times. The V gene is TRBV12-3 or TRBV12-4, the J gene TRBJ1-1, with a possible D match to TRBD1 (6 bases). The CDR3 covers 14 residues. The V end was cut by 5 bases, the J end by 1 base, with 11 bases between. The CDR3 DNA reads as TGTGCCAGCAGTCGGGGACACAAGAACACTGAAGCTTTCTTT. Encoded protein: CASSRGHKNTEAFF.

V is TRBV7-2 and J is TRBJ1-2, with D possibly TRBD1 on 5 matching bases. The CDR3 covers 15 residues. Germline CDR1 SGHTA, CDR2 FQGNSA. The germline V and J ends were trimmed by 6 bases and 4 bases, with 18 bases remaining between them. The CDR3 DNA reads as TGTGCCAGCAGTTCCACTCGGGACGGGATCTATGGCTACACCTTC. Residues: CASSSTRDGIYGYTF.

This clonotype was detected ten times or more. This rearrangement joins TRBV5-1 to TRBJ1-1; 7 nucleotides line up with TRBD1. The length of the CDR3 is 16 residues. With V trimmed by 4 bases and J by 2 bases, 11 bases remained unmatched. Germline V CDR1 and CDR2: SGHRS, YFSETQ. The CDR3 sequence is CASSPKRTGQNTEAFF. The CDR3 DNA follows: TGCGCCAGCAGCCCCAAGAGGACAGGCCAAAACACTGAAGCTTTCTTT.

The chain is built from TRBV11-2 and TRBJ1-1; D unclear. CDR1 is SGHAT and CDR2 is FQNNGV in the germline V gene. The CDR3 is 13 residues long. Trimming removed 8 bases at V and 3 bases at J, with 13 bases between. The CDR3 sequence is CASCIRVDTEAFF. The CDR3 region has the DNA TGTGCCAGCTGCATCCGGGTGGACACTGAAGCTTTCTTT.

The CDR3, as DNA: TGTGCCAGCAGCCAAGCCAGGGATGGAAGCTACACCTTC. Residues: CASSQARDGSYTF. The rearrangement links TRBV3-1 to TRBJ1-2; D perhaps matches TRBD1 (5 bases). The germline V gene has CDR1 LGHDT and CDR2 YNNKEL (reference sequence). CDR3 length: 13 amino acids. V lost 1 base and J lost 9, with 12 bases in between.

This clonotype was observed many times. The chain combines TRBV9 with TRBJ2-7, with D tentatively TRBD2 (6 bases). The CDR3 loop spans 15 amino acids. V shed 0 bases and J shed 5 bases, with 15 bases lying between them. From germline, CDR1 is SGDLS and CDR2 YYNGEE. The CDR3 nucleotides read TGTGCCAGCAGCGTAGGTGGGACTGGATACCACGAGCAGTACTTC. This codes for CASSVGGTGYHEQYF.

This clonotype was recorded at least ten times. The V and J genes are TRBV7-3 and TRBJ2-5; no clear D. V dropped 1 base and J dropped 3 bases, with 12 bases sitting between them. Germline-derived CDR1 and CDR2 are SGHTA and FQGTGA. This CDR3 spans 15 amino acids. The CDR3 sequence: CASSLRGFSEETQYF. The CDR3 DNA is TGTGCCAGCAGCTTAAGGGGATTTTCGGAAGAGACCCAGTACTTC. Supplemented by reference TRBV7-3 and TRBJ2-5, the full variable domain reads GAGVSQTPSNKVTEKGKYVELRCDPISGHTALYWYRQSLGQGPEFLIYFQGTGAADDSGLPNDRFFAVRPEGSVSTLKIQRTERGDSAVYLCASSLRGFSEETQYFGPGTRLLVL.

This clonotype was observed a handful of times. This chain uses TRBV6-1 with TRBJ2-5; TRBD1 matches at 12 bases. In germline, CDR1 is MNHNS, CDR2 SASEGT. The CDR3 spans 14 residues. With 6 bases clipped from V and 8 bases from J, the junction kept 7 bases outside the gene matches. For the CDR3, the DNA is TGTGCCAGCAGACCGGGACAGGGGGCGCGAACCCAGTACTTC. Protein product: CASRPGQGARTQYF.

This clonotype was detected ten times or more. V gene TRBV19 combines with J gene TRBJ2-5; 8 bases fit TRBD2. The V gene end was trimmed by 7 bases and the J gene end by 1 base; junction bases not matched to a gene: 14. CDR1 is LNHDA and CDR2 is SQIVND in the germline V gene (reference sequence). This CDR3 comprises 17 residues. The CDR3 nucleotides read TGTGCCAGTAAAAGGAGCCTTACCGGGACTAGCCAAGAGACCCAGTACTTC. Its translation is CASKRSLTGTSQETQYF.

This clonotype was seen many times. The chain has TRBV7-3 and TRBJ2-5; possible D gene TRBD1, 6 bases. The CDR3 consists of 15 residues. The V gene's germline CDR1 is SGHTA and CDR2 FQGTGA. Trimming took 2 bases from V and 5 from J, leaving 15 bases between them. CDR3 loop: CASSLSAGEEETQYF. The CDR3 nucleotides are TGTGCCAGCAGCTTATCGGCAGGGGAAGAGGAGACCCAGTACTTC.

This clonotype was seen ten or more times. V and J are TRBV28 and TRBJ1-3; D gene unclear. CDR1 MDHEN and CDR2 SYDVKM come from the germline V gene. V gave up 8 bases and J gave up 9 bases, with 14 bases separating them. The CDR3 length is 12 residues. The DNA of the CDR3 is TGTGCCAGCGAAACACGAGGACCCACCATATATTTT. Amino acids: CASETRGPTIYF.